This entry concerns a single T cell receptor (beta chain). These data originate in a study of blood T cell repertoires in COVID-19. Sequencing used immunoSEQ multiplex PCR; TCRdb keeps in-frame clones, though not all of them. The sample has 100,000 to 150,000 clones, about 70% seen once. Looked up from germline, CDR1 is MDHEN and CDR2 is SYDVKM. V shed 3 bases and J 2 bases; nucleotides not matched to a gene: 6. The CDR3 length is 16 residues. The chain has TRBV28 and TRBJ1-5; 8 nucleotides agree with TRBD1. The receptor was isolated from an elderly man with COVID-19, enrolled during active disease. Sequences were obtained from peripheral blood. The CDR3 DNA reads as TGTGCCAGCAGTTTGGTGGTGACAGGGGGCAATCAGCCCCAGCATTTT. This sequence encodes CASSLVVTGGNQPQHF.